Below, 20 T cell receptor beta chains from the same sample are listed, as sequenced in a study of response to subunit inactivated influenza vaccine. TCRdb reanalysed the RT-PCR reads using MiXCR and keeps one entry per CDR3 protein. The sample has about 190,000 distinct CDR3 sequences, 13% to 15% seen once; the top ten hold about 25%. Material: CD8+ T cells sorted from PBMCs, obtained 4 to 6 days after vaccination. All receptors derive from a man aged 50-59 years who received an inactivated influenza vaccine.

A few counts support this clonotype. The chain has TRBV3-1 and TRBJ2-5, with 8 bases that match TRBD2. The CDR3 spans 18 residues. Losses at the gene ends were 0 bases for V and 1 base for J; bases not matched to a gene: 10. Germline V gives CDR1 LGHDT, CDR2 YNNKEL (reference sequence). The CDR3 DNA follows: TGTGCCAGCAGCCAAGATCGACTCGGGGGGGGTTTCCAAGAGACCCAGTACTTC. Its protein product is CASSQDRLGGGFQETQYF.

This clonotype was recorded a few times. The chain uses TRBV7-2 and TRBJ1-4; D call uncertain. This CDR3 is built from 16 residues. With 1 base removed from V and 5 bases from J, the gap between germline ends came to 14 bases. Germline values: CDR1 SGHTA, CDR2 FQGNSA. CDR3 residues: CASSLDVGMGNEKLFF. The CDR3 bases are TGTGCCAGCAGCTTAGACGTCGGAATGGGGAATGAAAAACTGTTTTTT.

This clonotype was picked up a small number of times. J is TRBJ1-2 and V is TRBV29-1; 7 bases match TRBD1. The CDR3 spans 12 residues. V lost 3 bases, J lost 5 bases, and 3 bases stayed unmatched. Germline values: CDR1 SQVTM, CDR2 ANQGSEA. CDR3 sequence (DNA): TGCAGCGTTGAGGGACAGAAGTATGGCTACACCTTC. Residues: CSVEGQKYGYTF.

The chain has TRBV9 and TRBJ1-1; D remains unclear. The ends were cut back, 4 bases at V and 4 bases at J, with 14 bases in the middle. From germline, CDR1 is SGDLS and CDR2 YYNGEE. The CDR3 runs 14 residues. CDR3 DNA sequence: TGTGCCAGCAGCCCGGGGATCGGGTTCACTGAAGCTTTCTTT. It specifies CASSPGIGFTEAFF.

This clonotype has more than one count but fewer than ten. This CDR3 reads CASSQGVATEAFF. The CDR3 nucleotides are TGCGCCAGCAGCCAAGGGGTGGCCACTGAAGCTTTCTTT. The chain recombines TRBV4-3 with TRBJ1-1; D unresolved. This CDR3 is 13 amino acids long. CDR1 and CDR2 (germline): LGHNA, YSLEER. Trimming removed 1 base at V and 4 bases at J, with 7 bases between.

The sample holds a few counts of this clonotype. This chain joins TRBV20-1 and TRBJ2-1, with D possibly being TRBD2 (5 bases). Germline CDR1 reads DFQATT; CDR2 reads SNEGSKA (reference sequence). Trimming removed 6 bases from V and 0 bases from J, with 15 bases in between. The CDR3 consists of 15 residues. CDR3 loop: CSARLAPSSYNEQFF. CDR3 bases: TGCAGTGCCCGGCTAGCTCCGAGCTCCTACAATGAGCAGTTCTTC.

This clonotype was observed a handful of times. This chain joins TRBV3-1 and TRBJ2-7, with a tentative D call TRBD1 (7 bases). The CDR3 consists of 18 residues. Looked up from germline, CDR1 is LGHDT and CDR2 is YNNKEL (reference sequence). V shed 0 bases and J shed 4 bases, with 22 bases lying between them. The CDR3 reads CASSQDRTGESGVYEQYF. CDR3 DNA sequence: TGTGCCAGCAGCCAAGATCGAACAGGGGAATCGGGGGTGTACGAGCAGTACTTC.

CDR3 coding DNA: TGTGCCAGCAGCCAAGATGTATGGAGCGGGAGTGTCGGGGAGCTGTTTTTT. Protein product: CASSQDVWSGSVGELFF. The chain couples TRBV3-1 to TRBJ2-2, with 8 positions matching TRBD2. CDR3 length: 17 amino acids. Looked up from germline, CDR1 is LGHDT and CDR2 is YNNKEL (reference sequence). Trimming took 0 bases from V and 7 from J; bases not matched to a gene: 10. Based on the CDR3 plus reference TRBV3-1 and TRBJ2-2, the full variable domain is DTAVSQTPKYLVTQMGNDKSIKCEQNLGHDTMYWYKQDSKKFLKIMFSYNNKELIINETVPNRFSPKSPDKAHLNLHINSLELGDSAVYFCASSQDVWSGSVGELFFGEGSRLTVL.

The rearrangement links TRBV7-9 to TRBJ2-3; 7 bases are shared with TRBD2. CDR3 length equals 16 residues. V lost 4 bases and J lost 0; bases outside the gene matches: 7. CDR1 and CDR2 (germline): SEHNR, FQNEAQ (reference sequence). The CDR3 bases are TGTGCCAGCAGCTCGCGGGACTACCCTAGCACAGATACGCAGTATTTT. This encodes CASSSRDYPSTDTQYF.

This chain uses TRBV20-1 with TRBJ2-1; TRBD2 agrees at 11 bases. Germline V CDR1 and CDR2: DFQATT, SNEGSKA (reference sequence). This CDR3 spans 13 amino acids. After removal of 3 bases from V and 10 bases from J, the junction contained 5 bases not matched to a gene. The CDR3 region is CSARGLAVKEQFF. The CDR3 region has the DNA TGCAGTGCTAGGGGACTAGCGGTTAAGGAGCAGTTCTTC.

This clonotype was seen at least ten times. The chain couples TRBV29-1 to TRBJ2-7; D not resolved. Germline V lookup: CDR1 SQVTM, CDR2 ANQGSEA. CDR3 length: 12 residues. Trimming pared 4 bases from V and 3 bases from J, leaving 10 bases between. CDR3 sequence reads: CSVGTGFYEQYF. Written as DNA, the CDR3 is TGCAGCGTTGGGACCGGATTCTACGAGCAGTACTTC.

This clonotype has just a few counts. This chain links TRBV20-1 with TRBJ2-7; unclear D gene. V lost 3 bases to trimming and J lost 3 bases, with 12 bases between them. The CDR3 has 13 amino acids. In germline, CDR1 is DFQATT, CDR2 SNEGSKA (reference sequence). DNA of the CDR3: TGCAGTGCTAGCGGAACGGAAGACTACGAGCAGTACTTC. This sequence encodes CSASGTEDYEQYF.

This clonotype showed up many times. This chain links TRBV5-1 with TRBJ2-5; no definite D call. The CDR3 spans 12 residues. Germline V gene lookup returns CDR1 SGHRS and CDR2 YFSETQ. The ends were cut back, 0 bases at V and 4 bases at J, with 4 bases in the middle. CDR3 region: CASSLGSETQYF. The CDR3 coding sequence is TGCGCCAGCAGCTTGGGATCAGAGACCCAGTACTTC.

This clonotype has more than one count but fewer than ten. The chain links TRBV7-9 to TRBJ2-1; D perhaps matches TRBD1 (5 bases). Trimming removed 0 bases from V and 3 bases from J, with 12 bases in between. This CDR3 has 16 residues. Per the germline V gene, CDR1 is SEHNR and CDR2 is FQNEAQ (reference sequence). The CDR3 DNA sequence: TGTGCCAGCAGCTTAGCGTATCAGGGAAGCTACAATGAGCAGTTCTTC. It codes for CASSLAYQGSYNEQFF. The entire variable domain, with the rest obtained from reference TRBV7-9 and TRBJ2-1, is as follows: DTGVSQNPRHKITKRGQNVTFRCDPISEHNRLYWYRQTLGQGPEFLTYFQNEAQLEKSRLLSDRFSAERPKGSFSTLEIQRTEQGDSAMYLCASSLAYQGSYNEQFFGPGTRLTVL.

This chain links TRBV9 with TRBJ1-2; D is undetermined. Germline assignment: CDR1 SGDLS and CDR2 YYNGEE. The CDR3 contains 15 residues. V was trimmed by 0 bases and J by 2 bases, leaving 11 bases between them. The CDR3 bases are TGTGCCAGCAGCGTAGTTGAGGTTGGGAACTATGGCTACACCTTC. This codes for CASSVVEVGNYGYTF.

This clonotype was detected a few times. The gene calls are TRBV29-1 and TRBJ1-1; a possible D gene is TRBD1 (5 bases). The CDR3 spans 11 residues. Trimming pared 8 bases from V and 6 bases from J, leaving 13 bases between. Per the germline V gene, CDR1 is SQVTM and CDR2 is ANQGSEA. The CDR3 DNA follows: TGCAGCTTTGGTCGGGGGGCTGAAGCTTTCTTT. Amino acids: CSFGRGAEAFF.

This clonotype occurred a few times. The chain joins TRBV5-1 to TRBJ2-1; D unresolved. Per the germline V gene, CDR1 is SGHRS and CDR2 is YFSETQ. Trimming took off 2 bases at V and 0 bases at J, with 6 bases between the two ends. The CDR3 runs to 14 residues. CDR3 bases: TGCGCCAGCAGCTTCGCAGGCTCCTACAATGAGCAGTTCTTC. This sequence encodes CASSFAGSYNEQFF. The variable domain in full, with the rest retrieved from reference TRBV5-1 and TRBJ2-1, is KAGVTQTPRYLIKTRGQQVTLSCSPISGHRSVSWYQQTPGQGLQFLFEYFSETQRNKGNFPGRFSGRQFSNSRSEMNVSTLELGDSALYLCASSFAGSYNEQFFGPGTRLTVL.

The gene calls are TRBV6-5 and TRBJ1-2; no clear D gene. The CDR3 runs 15 residues. Germline V gene lookup returns CDR1 MNHEY and CDR2 SVGAGI. V lost 0 bases and J 0 bases, leaving 8 bases between the germline ends. CDR3 sequence reads: CASSYSGFSNYGYTF. The CDR3 DNA follows: TGTGCCAGCAGTTACTCCGGTTTTTCTAACTATGGCTACACCTTC.

This chain uses TRBV28 with TRBJ2-3; D not resolved. Trimming shortened V by 6 bases and J by 2 bases, and 6 bases separated the two germline ends. In germline, CDR1 is MDHEN, CDR2 SYDVKM. The CDR3 is 12 amino acids. CDR3: CASRGSTDTQYF. DNA for the CDR3: TGTGCCAGCAGAGGGTCCACAGATACGCAGTATTTT. The variable domain in full, with the rest retrieved from reference TRBV28 and TRBJ2-3, is DVKVTQSSRYLVKRTGEKVFLECVQDMDHENMFWYRQDPGLGLRLIYFSYDVKMKEKGDIPEGYSVSREKKERFSLILESASTNQTSMYLCASRGSTDTQYFGPGTRLTVL.

This clonotype was recorded a few times. This chain connects TRBV4-3 to TRBJ2-7, with 7 bases lining up with TRBD2. The CDR3 is 16 residues long. CDR1 LGHNA and CDR2 YSLEER come from the germline V gene. V shed 0 bases, J shed 1 base, and the junction held 6 bases outside the gene matches. Here the CDR3 DNA reads TGCGCCAGCAGCCAAGACCGACTAGCTGCTTCCTACGAGCAGTACTTC. Protein product: CASSQDRLAASYEQYF.